This entry lists 14 T cell receptor beta chains sequenced from one sample in a study of blood T cell repertoires in COVID-19 (TCRdb year 2020). The library was built by means of the immunoSEQ multiplex PCR assay. TCRdb obtained this table from immuneACCESS and retained in-frame rearrangements with V and J assigned. These tables miss some clones; where compared with another copy, unresolved V genes account for less than half of the shortfall, and the remainder is unexplained. This sample gives around 150,000 clones in total; 70% to 85% of them show up just once. Clones ranked in the top ten supply 10% to 11% of the sample. The sample consisted of peripheral blood. The origin of the receptors is a man between 60 and 70 years old who had recovered from COVID-19.

The rearrangement uses TRBV19 and TRBJ2-2; 8 nucleotides match TRBD1. CDR1 and CDR2 (germline): LNHDA, SQIVND (reference sequence). This CDR3 spans 15 amino acids. J lost 6 bases, V lost 7 bases, and 10 bases had no gene match. CDR3: CASTAGQGVPGELFF. The CDR3 bases are TGTGCCAGTACCGCTGGACAGGGAGTCCCCGGGGAGCTGTTTTTT. The variable domain in full, completed from reference TRBV19 and TRBJ2-2, reads DGGITQSPKYLFRKEGQNVTLSCEQNLNHDAMYWYRQDPGQGLRLIYYSQIVNDFQKGDIAEGYSVSREKKESFPLTVTSAQKNPTAFYLCASTAGQGVPGELFFGEGSRLTVL.

This rearrangement joins TRBV2 to TRBJ1-4; 9 bases match TRBD1. Germline V gene data show CDR1 as SNHLY and CDR2 as FYNNEI. This CDR3 is 15 amino acids long. Losses at the gene ends were 7 bases for V and 4 bases for J; bases not matched to a gene: 7. CDR3 loop: CASTNDRGGNEKLFF. CDR3 coding DNA: TGTGCCAGCACTAACGACAGGGGGGGTAATGAAAAACTGTTTTTT.

The chain is built from TRBV4-3 and TRBJ1-6; D not resolved. V shed 1 base and J shed 5 bases, with 9 bases lying between them. Germline V lookup: CDR1 LGHNA, CDR2 YSLEER. The CDR3 extends over 15 amino acids. The CDR3: CASSQAFGDNSPLHF. CDR3 sequence (DNA): TGCGCCAGCAGCCAAGCTTTCGGTGATAATTCACCCCTCCACTTT.

The chain carries TRBV12-3 or TRBV12-4 and TRBJ1-1; D gene unclear. The CDR3 is 11 residues long. V lost 4 bases and J lost 8, with 8 bases in between. The chain's CDR3 is CASSSVREAFF. CDR3 in DNA: TGTGCCAGCAGTTCCGTGAGGGAAGCTTTCTTT.

This chain links TRBV7-9 with TRBJ2-2; TRBD1 matches at 8 bases. Germline V lookup: CDR1 SEHNR, CDR2 FQNEAQ (reference sequence). The CDR3 loop spans 17 amino acids. V dropped 7 bases and J dropped 2; count of bases not matched to a gene: 12. CDR3 nucleotides: TGTGCCAGCACGAAAGGGCAGGGGGCTATAAACACCGGGGAGCTGTTTTTT. This gives the protein CASTKGQGAINTGELFF.

The table lists this clone with a count of one. CDR3: CATQDLGRGYNEQFF. DNA for the CDR3: TGTGCCACCCAAGACTTGGGTAGGGGGTACAATGAGCAGTTCTTC. This rearrangement joins TRBV15 to TRBJ2-1, with D possibly TRBD1 on 6 matching bases. The CDR3 is 15 residues long. Germline V lookup: CDR1 LNHNV, CDR2 YYDKDF (reference sequence). The V gene lost 8 bases and the J gene lost 4 bases, with 18 bases spanning the gap.

The chain links TRBV5-5 to TRBJ1-2; TRBD1 aligns across 8 bases. Germline trimming cut 1 base from V and 0 bases from J; bases unmatched to any gene: 2. The CDR3 has 15 residues. Germline V gene data show CDR1 as SGHKS and CDR2 as YYEKEE (reference sequence). CDR3 DNA sequence: TGTGCCAGCAGCTTGAGACAGGGGTCTAACTATGGCTACACCTTC. Encoded protein: CASSLRQGSNYGYTF.

This chain connects TRBV29-1 to TRBJ2-3, with D maybe TRBD2 (6 bases). The CDR3 length is 16 residues. Germline CDR1 is SQVTM and CDR2 is ANQGSEA. Between the trimmed V and J ends, which lost 3 bases and 4 bases, there was a span of 20 bases. The CDR3 reads CSVDPMGGPDADTQYF. As DNA, the CDR3 is TGCAGCGTTGACCCCATGGGGGGACCCGATGCAGATACGCAGTATTTT.

V and J are TRBV2 and TRBJ2-5, with D perhaps matching TRBD2 (6 bases). Germline V gene lookup returns CDR1 SNHLY and CDR2 FYNNEI. The CDR3 extends over 15 amino acids. Trimming removed 4 bases at V and 2 bases at J, with 14 bases between. In nucleotides, the CDR3 is TGTGCCAGCAGTGCCCTGGGGCTAGCGCAAGAGACCCAGTACTTC. Encoded protein: CASSALGLAQETQYF.

This clone came up a few times. The chain carries TRBV19 and TRBJ2-1; 9 nucleotides line up with TRBD2. V was pared by 6 bases and J by 4 bases, with 10 bases of the junction left unmatched. Germline V lookup: CDR1 LNHDA, CDR2 SQIVND (reference sequence). The CDR3 has 16 residues. CDR3 nucleotide sequence: TGTGCCAGTAGCCCCGGGGCTAGCGGGATTTACAATGAGCAGTTCTTC. Translating gives CASSPGASGIYNEQFF.

The chain has TRBV28 and TRBJ1-2, with 8 positions matching TRBD1. The CDR3 length is 15 residues. Germline loops: CDR1 MDHEN, CDR2 SYDVKM. The V segment lost 1 base and the J segment 6 bases; nucleotides outside the gene matches: 7. CDR3 protein: CASSLSSGGADGYTF. CDR3 coding DNA: TGTGCCAGCAGTTTATCATCAGGGGGCGCGGATGGCTACACCTTC.

Only a few counts were recorded for this clone. The gene calls are TRBV18 and TRBJ1-1; tentative D call: TRBD1 (5 bases). Per germline, CDR1 KGHSH and CDR2 LQKENI. Trimming pared 1 base from V and 3 bases from J, leaving 9 bases between. CDR3 length: 14 residues. CDR3 DNA: TGTGCCAGCTCACCACAGGGGCGTGACACTGAAGCTTTCTTT. This codes for CASSPQGRDTEAFF.

The chain links TRBV19 to TRBJ2-2; tentative D call: TRBD1 (6 bases). The germline V and J ends were trimmed by 5 bases and 0 bases, with 13 bases remaining between them. CDR1 and CDR2 from the germline V gene are LNHDA and SQIVND (reference sequence). The CDR3 length is 16 residues. The CDR3 protein is CASSFDRLANTGELFF. The CDR3 bases are TGTGCCAGTAGTTTCGACAGGCTCGCGAACACCGGGGAGCTGTTTTTT.

The chain has TRBV7-2 and TRBJ1-3; unclear D gene. Germline-derived CDR1 and CDR2 are SGHTA and FQGNSA. Trimming removed 1 base from V and 0 bases from J, with 10 bases in between. This CDR3 spans 16 amino acids. The CDR3 reads CASSLVVGGSGNTIYF. CDR3 in DNA: TGTGCCAGCAGCTTAGTTGTAGGCGGCTCTGGAAACACCATATATTTT.